This T cell receptor (beta chain) was sequenced during a study of beta chain features in type 1 diabetes. What was sequenced were expressed TCRB transcripts, since all of the isolated RNA had been reverse transcribed. The method was immunoSEQ multiplex PCR; TCRdb's version includes in-frame clones alone and lacks a portion of them. The table lists under 950,000 clones, 15% to 20% of them singletons. Study-wide results and caveats: The study found moderately but significantly shorter TCRB CDR3s in all four CD4+ subsets of Type 1 diabetes patients. Patients' naive, central memory and Treg TCRB repertoires seemed closer to one another than those of healthy donors. Insertions were fewer and deletions more numerous at VDJ junctions in type 1 diabetes patients.

Comments on this clone: The antigen is unknown.

What was sequenced was naive CD4+ T cells from blood. The source of this sequence is a woman aged 18-29 years in good health.

In nucleotides, the CDR3 is TGCAGCGTTATGCAGGGGCCCACCTACTCTGGGGCCAACGTCCTGACTTTC. Protein sequence: CSVMQGPTYSGANVLTF. The V and J genes are TRBV29-1 and TRBJ2-6; TRBD1 is a possible D gene (6 bases). The CDR3 is made up of 17 amino acids. Trimming left V 5 bases short and J 0 bases short, with 17 bases between. Germline-derived CDR1 and CDR2 are SQVTM and ANQGSEA.